This T cell receptor beta chain stems from a study of T-cell reconstitution after alpha-beta-depleted transplantation in children. Study-wide findings and caveats: T cells produced anew were the main source of T-cell counts and diversity one year after transplant.

The CDR3 covers 12 residues. Trimming pared 5 bases from V and 3 bases from J, leaving 8 bases between. The TCRbeta library was prepared with unique molecular identifiers. TCRdb redid the calling of the PCR reads with MiXCR, one entry per CDR3 protein. Among 440,000 or so distinct CDR3 sequences listed, around 46% were seen once. This clonotype turned up a few times. Its target is not known. Sequencing was performed on PBMCs, taken before TCRalphabeta/CD19-depleted stem cell transplant. This clonotype was sampled from a girl aged 2-10 years with aplastic anemia, due to receive a stem cell transplant. The chain carries TRBV12-3 or TRBV12-4 and TRBJ2-7; D gene unclear. CDR3 sequence (DNA): TGTGCCAGCAGTCCGACATACTACGAGCAGTACTTC. This codes for CASSPTYYEQYF.